The 24 T cell receptor beta chains reported below all come from one sample, sequenced in a study of cytomegalovirus exposure and HLA in healthy donors. Assay: immunoSEQ multiplex PCR; the TCRdb copy retains only in-frame clones and omits some. The sample includes about 250,000 clones, roughly 87% of them seen just once. Sequenced material: PBMCs. The source of these receptors is a man between 18 and 35 years old in good health and CMV-seropositive.

This rearrangement joins TRBV28 to TRBJ1-1; D gene uncertain. Germline CDR1 reads MDHEN; CDR2 reads SYDVKM. V was shortened by 3 bases and J by 5 bases, with 10 bases between the two germline ends. CDR3 length: 13 amino acids. The CDR3 region is CASSLGGGTEAFF. CDR3 nucleotide sequence: TGTGCCAGCAGTTTGGGCGGAGGAACTGAAGCTTTCTTT.

This clone has just one count. This chain connects TRBV5-4 to TRBJ2-7, with D maybe TRBD2 (6 bases). V lost 3 bases and J 3 bases, leaving 10 bases between the germline ends. Germline-derived CDR1 and CDR2 are SGHNT and YYREEE (reference sequence). CDR3 length: 13 residues. CDR3 bases: TGTGCCAGCAGCTGGGGGACTGACTACGAGCAGTACTTC. This encodes CASSWGTDYEQYF.

The V call is TRBV2, the J call TRBJ2-3; the D is unclear. V lost 0 bases to trimming and J lost 3 bases, with 10 bases between them. This CDR3 has 15 amino acids. Germline-derived CDR1 and CDR2 are SNHLY and FYNNEI. The CDR3 spells CASSEAPKSTDTQYF. The DNA of the CDR3 is TGTGCCAGCAGTGAAGCCCCAAAGAGTACAGATACGCAGTATTTT.

The rearrangement links TRBV6-5 to TRBJ1-1; unclear D gene. V dropped 8 bases and J dropped 1 base, with 11 bases sitting between them. The V gene's germline CDR1 is MNHEY and CDR2 SVGAGI. The CDR3 length is 13 residues. The CDR3 region has the DNA TGTGCCAGCGGATTTCAGGCGAACACTGAAGCTTTCTTT. Its protein is CASGFQANTEAFF.

V and J are TRBV19 and TRBJ1-1; D perhaps matches TRBD1 (6 bases). The CDR3 contains 13 residues. Germline-derived CDR1 and CDR2 are LNHDA and SQIVND (reference sequence). The ends were cut back, 7 bases at V and 1 base at J, with 10 bases in the middle. This CDR3 is CASMTGANTEAFF. CDR3 bases: TGTGCCAGTATGACAGGAGCGAACACTGAAGCTTTCTTT.

The gene calls are TRBV6-1 and TRBJ2-1; 11 positions match TRBD2. V trimming: 3 bases; J trimming: 7 bases; junction bases outside the gene matches: 11. The CDR3 loop spans 17 amino acids. The germline V gene has CDR1 MNHNS and CDR2 SASEGT. The CDR3 is CASSETFTSGSFNEQFF. In DNA form, the CDR3 reads TGTGCCAGCAGTGAGACCTTTACTAGCGGGAGCTTTAATGAGCAGTTCTTC.

This chain joins TRBV5-1 and TRBJ2-3; no firm D call. Germline CDR1 reads SGHRS; CDR2 reads YFSETQ. Trimming stripped 5 bases from V and 0 bases from J, with 10 bases between. This CDR3 has 14 amino acids. CDR3: CASSYRASTDTQYF. In DNA, the CDR3 is TGCGCCAGCAGTTATCGGGCTAGCACAGATACGCAGTATTTT.

The rearrangement links TRBV13 to TRBJ1-2; TRBD1 agrees at 8 bases. Germline CDR1 PRHDT, CDR2 FYEKMQ (reference sequence). The CDR3 is 14 amino acids. V was pared by 3 bases and J by 4 bases, with 4 bases of the junction left unmatched. The CDR3 is CASSFDRGPYGYTF. The CDR3 DNA is TGTGCCAGCAGCTTTGACAGGGGCCCCTATGGCTACACCTTC.

CDR3 amino acids: CASSFGRHYGYTF. In DNA, the CDR3 is TGCGCCAGCAGTTTTGGGAGGCACTATGGCTACACCTTC. This chain links TRBV10-2 with TRBJ1-2; D is uncertain. The CDR3 has 13 residues. V shed 5 bases and J shed 3 bases, with 10 bases lying between them. Germline-derived CDR1 and CDR2 are WSHSY and SAAADI.

V usage is TRBV6-5 and J usage is TRBJ1-1; D is perhaps TRBD1 (6 bases). The V gene's germline CDR1 is MNHEY and CDR2 SVGAGI. The V and J ends lost 6 bases and 1 base respectively, with 12 bases between them. The CDR3 extends over 14 amino acids. The CDR3 coding sequence is TGTGCCAGCAGCCCCGGACAGCCGAACACTGAAGCTTTCTTT. Translated: CASSPGQPNTEAFF.

CDR3 amino acids: CASSSGQGASTDTQYF. The DNA for the CDR3 is TGCGCCAGCAGCTCCGGACAGGGGGCGTCTACAGATACGCAGTATTTT. The chain combines TRBV5-1 with TRBJ2-3; 11 nucleotides agree with TRBD1. Trimming removed 3 bases from V and 3 bases from J; junction bases left unmatched: 6. Germline lookup yields CDR1 SGHRS and CDR2 YFSETQ. CDR3 size: 16 residues.

In its sample, this clone was seen once. The chain couples TRBV7-2 to TRBJ1-2, with D possibly matching TRBD1 (5 bases). In germline, CDR1 is SGHTA, CDR2 FQGNSA. The V end was cut by 2 bases, the J end by 2 bases, with 9 bases between. The length of the CDR3 is 14 residues. The DNA for the CDR3 is TGTGCCAGCAGCTTACTGGCAGGGAACTATGGCTACACCTTC. Translation: CASSLLAGNYGYTF.

The chain is built from TRBV30 and TRBJ1-2; possible D gene TRBD1, 6 bases. The CDR3 spans 16 residues. V dropped 2 bases and J dropped 7 bases, with 23 bases sitting between them. CDR1 and CDR2 (germline): GTSNPN, SVGIG (reference sequence). CDR3 region: CAWSSPIIRGPIGYTF. The CDR3 DNA follows: TGTGCCTGGAGTTCACCAATAATCAGGGGTCCTATTGGCTACACCTTC.

The V and J genes are TRBV9 and TRBJ2-2, with TRBD1 matching 9 bases. Germline V gene lookup returns CDR1 SGDLS and CDR2 YYNGEE. This CDR3 region has 15 residues. The ends lost 0 bases at V and 6 bases at J; junction bases unmatched: 3. CDR3 bases: TGTGCCAGCAGCGTAGGACGGACAGGGGCCGGGGAGCTGTTTTTT. This encodes CASSVGRTGAGELFF.

The chain carries TRBV11-2 and TRBJ1-5; D not resolved. V was trimmed by 4 bases and J by 1 base, leaving 5 bases between them. This CDR3 is built from 13 residues. The germline V gene has CDR1 SGHAT and CDR2 FQNNGV. The CDR3 DNA follows: TGTGCCAGCAGCTCTAACAGCAATCAGCCCCAGCATTTT. It yields the protein CASSSNSNQPQHF.

This chain joins TRBV7-2 and TRBJ1-5; 10 bases are shared with TRBD1. Looked up from germline, CDR1 is SGHTA and CDR2 is FQGNSA. There are 15 residues in the CDR3. The V and J ends lost 2 bases and 7 bases, in that order; junction bases with no gene match: 5. The CDR3 region has the DNA TGTGCCAGCAGCTTATTCGGACAGGGGGACCAGCCCCAGCATTTT. The encoded protein is CASSLFGQGDQPQHF.

The J gene is TRBJ2-7, the V gene TRBV28, with TRBD1 matching over 10 bases. This CDR3 comprises 15 residues. Germline CDR1 and CDR2: MDHEN and SYDVKM. The junction had 9 bases not matched to a gene; V was cut back by 2 bases and J by 8 bases. The chain's CDR3 is CASSLGGDRGSKQYF. In DNA form, the CDR3 reads TGTGCCAGCAGTTTAGGTGGGGACAGGGGATCCAAGCAGTACTTC.

This clone was recorded once. This chain connects TRBV5-1 to TRBJ2-5; no clear D. The V end lost 4 bases, the J end lost 2 bases, and 12 bases lay between the germline ends. Germline values: CDR1 SGHRS, CDR2 YFSETQ. CDR3 length: 14 residues. As DNA, the CDR3 is TGCGCCAGCAGCCGAGAACCTTCACAAGAGACCCAGTACTTC. Protein product: CASSREPSQETQYF.

This rearrangement joins TRBV10-1 to TRBJ2-7; no reliable D call. This CDR3 spans 12 amino acids. V shed 2 bases and J shed 4 bases, with 6 bases lying between them. The germline V gene encodes CDR1 WNHNN and CDR2 SYGVQD (reference sequence). CDR3 residues: CASSEAGYEQYF. CDR3 bases: TGCGCCAGCAGTGAGGCCGGGTACGAGCAGTACTTC.

The chain couples TRBV11-3 to TRBJ2-7, with D perhaps assigned TRBD1 or TRBD2 (6 bases each). The CDR3 is 13 amino acids. The V gene lost 2 bases and the J gene lost 6 bases, with 11 bases spanning the gap. Germline V gives CDR1 SGHNT, CDR2 YENEEA. The CDR3 DNA reads TGTGCCAGCAGCTTACGGGGGCGCGCCGAGCAGTACTTC. Translation: CASSLRGRAEQYF. Complete variable domain (other parts from reference TRBV11-3 and TRBJ2-7): EAGVVQSPRYKIIEKKQPVAFWCNPISGHNTLYWYLQNLGQGPELLIRYENEEAVDDSQLPKDRFSAERLKGVDSTLKIQPAELGDSAVYLCASSLRGRAEQYFGPGTRLTVT.

This chain joins TRBV6-1 and TRBJ2-7, with D maybe TRBD2 (5 bases). The V and J ends lost 2 bases and 2 bases respectively, with 13 bases between them. The CDR3 has 15 amino acids. Per germline, CDR1 MNHNS and CDR2 SASEGT. This CDR3 reads CASSESLAEPYEQYF. The CDR3 DNA sequence: TGTGCCAGCAGTGAAAGCCTAGCAGAGCCCTACGAGCAGTACTTC.

The rearrangement uses TRBV25-1 and TRBJ1-4; D possibly corresponds to TRBD1 (5 bases). Per germline, CDR1 MGHDK and CDR2 SYGVNS. This CDR3 region has 14 residues. Trimming took 3 bases from V and 3 from J, leaving 8 bases between them. The CDR3 nucleotides are TGTGCCAGCAGTGATGGGGACGCTAATGAAAAACTGTTTTTT. Translating it yields CASSDGDANEKLFF.

The V call is TRBV27, the J call TRBJ1-2, with 7 nucleotides matching TRBD1. The CDR3 length is 14 residues. Germline trimming cut 5 bases from V and 8 bases from J; bases unmatched to any gene: 11. Germline-derived CDR1 and CDR2 are MNHEY and SMNVEV (reference sequence). CDR3 sequence: CASSALDRRNGYTF. The CDR3 DNA reads as TGTGCCAGCAGTGCTCTGGACAGGCGGAACGGCTACACCTTC.

The CDR3 sequence is CASSEQSVSNQPQHF. The DNA for the CDR3 is TGTGCCAGCAGTGAGCAGAGTGTGAGCAATCAGCCCCAGCATTTT. The chain joins TRBV6-1 to TRBJ1-5, with unresolved D. V lost 3 bases to trimming and J lost 1 base, with 10 bases between them. Germline V gene data show CDR1 as MNHNS and CDR2 as SASEGT. The CDR3 has 15 amino acids.